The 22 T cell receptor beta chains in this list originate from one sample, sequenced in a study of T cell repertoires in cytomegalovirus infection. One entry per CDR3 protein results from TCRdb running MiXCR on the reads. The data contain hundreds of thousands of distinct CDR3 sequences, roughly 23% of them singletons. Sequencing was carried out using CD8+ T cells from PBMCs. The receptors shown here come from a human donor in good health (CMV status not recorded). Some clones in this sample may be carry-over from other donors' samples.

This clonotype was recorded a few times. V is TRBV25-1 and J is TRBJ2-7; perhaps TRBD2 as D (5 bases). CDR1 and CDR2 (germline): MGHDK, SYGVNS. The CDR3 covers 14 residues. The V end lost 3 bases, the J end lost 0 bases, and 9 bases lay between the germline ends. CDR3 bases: TGTGCCAGCAGTGACTCGGGGAGCTCCTACGAGCAGTACTTC. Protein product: CASSDSGSSYEQYF.

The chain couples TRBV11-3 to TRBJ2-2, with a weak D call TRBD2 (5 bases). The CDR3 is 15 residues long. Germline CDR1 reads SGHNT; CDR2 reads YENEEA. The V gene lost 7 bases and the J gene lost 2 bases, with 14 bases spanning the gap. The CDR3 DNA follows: TGTGCCAGCACCGGGCCCGAGGGCAACACCGGGGAGCTGTTTTTT. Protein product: CASTGPEGNTGELFF. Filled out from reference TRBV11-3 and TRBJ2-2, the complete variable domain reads EAGVVQSPRYKIIEKKQPVAFWCNPISGHNTLYWYLQNLGQGPELLIRYENEEAVDDSQLPKDRFSAERLKGVDSTLKIQPAELGDSAVYLCASTGPEGNTGELFFGEGSRLTVL.

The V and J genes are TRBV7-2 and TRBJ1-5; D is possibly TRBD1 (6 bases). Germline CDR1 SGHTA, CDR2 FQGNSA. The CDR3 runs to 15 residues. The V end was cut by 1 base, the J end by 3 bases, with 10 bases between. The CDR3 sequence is CASSLDRTVNQPQHF. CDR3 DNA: TGTGCCAGCAGCTTAGATAGGACAGTCAATCAGCCCCAGCATTTT.

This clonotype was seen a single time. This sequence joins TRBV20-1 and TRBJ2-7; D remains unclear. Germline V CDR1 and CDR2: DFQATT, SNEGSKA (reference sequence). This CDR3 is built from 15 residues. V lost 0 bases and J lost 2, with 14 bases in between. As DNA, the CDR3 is TGCAGTGCTAGAGATCTTGTGTCCGGAACCTACGAGCAGTACTTC. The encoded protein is CSARDLVSGTYEQYF.

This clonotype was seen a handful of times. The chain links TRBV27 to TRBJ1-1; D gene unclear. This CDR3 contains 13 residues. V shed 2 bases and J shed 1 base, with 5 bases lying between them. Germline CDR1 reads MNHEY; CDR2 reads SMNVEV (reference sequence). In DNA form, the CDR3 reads TGTGCCAGCAGTTTAATGGAGAACACTGAAGCTTTCTTT. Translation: CASSLMENTEAFF.

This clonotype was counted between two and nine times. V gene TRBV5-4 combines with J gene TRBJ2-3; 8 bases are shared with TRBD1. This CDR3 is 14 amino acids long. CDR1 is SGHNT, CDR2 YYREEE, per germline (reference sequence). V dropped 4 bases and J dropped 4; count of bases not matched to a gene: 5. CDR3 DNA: TGTGCCAGCAGCCGACAGGGGCGGGCAGATACGCAGTATTTT. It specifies CASSRQGRADTQYF.

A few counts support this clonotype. The CDR3 is CASSPQGFGSYEQYF. CDR3 in DNA: TGCGCCAGCAGCCCACAGGGTTTCGGGTCCTACGAGCAGTACTTC. V gene TRBV5-1 combines with J gene TRBJ2-7; a weak D match, TRBD1 (6 bases). The germline V and J ends were trimmed by 4 bases and 1 base, with 15 bases remaining between them. The CDR3 covers 15 residues. CDR1 is SGHRS, CDR2 YFSETQ, per germline.

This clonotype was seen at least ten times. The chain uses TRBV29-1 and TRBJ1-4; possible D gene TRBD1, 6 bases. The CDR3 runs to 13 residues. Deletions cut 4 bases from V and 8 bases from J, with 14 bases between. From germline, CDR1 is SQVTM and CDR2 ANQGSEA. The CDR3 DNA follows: TGCAGCGTTGTAATGGGAGGGGGAGAAAAACTGTTTTTT. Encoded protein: CSVVMGGGEKLFF. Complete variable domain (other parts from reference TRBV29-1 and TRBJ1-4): SAVISQKPSRDICQRGTSLTIQCQVDSQVTMMFWYRQQPGQSLTLIATANQGSEATYESGFVIDKFPISRPNLTFSTLTVSNMSPEDSSIYLCSVVMGGGEKLFFGSGTQLSVL.

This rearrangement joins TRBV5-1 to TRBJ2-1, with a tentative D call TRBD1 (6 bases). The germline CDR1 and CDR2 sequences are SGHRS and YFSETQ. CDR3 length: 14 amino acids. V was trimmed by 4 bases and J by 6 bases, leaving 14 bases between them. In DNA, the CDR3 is TGCGCCAGCAGCCTATGGGGGCCCACCAATGAGCAGTTCTTC. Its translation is CASSLWGPTNEQFF.

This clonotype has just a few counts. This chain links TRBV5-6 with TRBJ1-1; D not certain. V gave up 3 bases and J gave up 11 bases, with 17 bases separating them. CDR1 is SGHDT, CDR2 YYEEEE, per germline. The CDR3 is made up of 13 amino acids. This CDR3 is CASSSMVEGLAFF. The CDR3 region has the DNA TGTGCCAGCAGCTCAATGGTTGAGGGTCTGGCTTTCTTT.

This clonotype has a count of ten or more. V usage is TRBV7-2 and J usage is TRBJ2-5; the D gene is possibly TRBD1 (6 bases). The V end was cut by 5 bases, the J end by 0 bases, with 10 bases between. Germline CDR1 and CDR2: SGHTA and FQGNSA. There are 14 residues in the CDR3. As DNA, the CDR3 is TGTGCCAGCAGCCCGGACAGAAACCAAGAGACCCAGTACTTC. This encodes CASSPDRNQETQYF.

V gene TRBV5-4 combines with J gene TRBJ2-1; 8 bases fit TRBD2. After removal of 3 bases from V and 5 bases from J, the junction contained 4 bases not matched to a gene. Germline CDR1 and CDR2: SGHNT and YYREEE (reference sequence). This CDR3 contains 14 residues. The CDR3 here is CASSSGGGNNEQFF. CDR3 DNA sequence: TGTGCCAGCAGCTCCGGCGGGGGGAACAATGAGCAGTTCTTC.

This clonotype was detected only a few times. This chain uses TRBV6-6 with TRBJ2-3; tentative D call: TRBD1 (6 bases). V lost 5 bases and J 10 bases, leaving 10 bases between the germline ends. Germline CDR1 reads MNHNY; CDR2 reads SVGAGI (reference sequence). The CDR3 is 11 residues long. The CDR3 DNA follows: TGTGCCAGCAGTACAGGGAACGCGCAGTATTTT. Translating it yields CASSTGNAQYF.

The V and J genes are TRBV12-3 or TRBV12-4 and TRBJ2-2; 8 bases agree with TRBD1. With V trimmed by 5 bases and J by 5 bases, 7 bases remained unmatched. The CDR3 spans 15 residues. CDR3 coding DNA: TGTGCCAGCAGTCTCGTGCGACAGGGGACCGGGGAGCTGTTTTTT. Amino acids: CASSLVRQGTGELFF.

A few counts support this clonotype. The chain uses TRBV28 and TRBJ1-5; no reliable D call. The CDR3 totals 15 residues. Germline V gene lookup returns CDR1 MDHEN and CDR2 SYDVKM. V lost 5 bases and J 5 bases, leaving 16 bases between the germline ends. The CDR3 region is CASSPFGSGDQPQHF. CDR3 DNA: TGTGCCAGCAGTCCGTTCGGTTCGGGTGATCAGCCCCAGCATTTT.

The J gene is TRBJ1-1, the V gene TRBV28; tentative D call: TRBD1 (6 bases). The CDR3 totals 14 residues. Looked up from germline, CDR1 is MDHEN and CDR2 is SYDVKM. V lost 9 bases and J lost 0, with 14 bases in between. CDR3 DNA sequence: TGTGCCAGTGTGTATCGGGGGCTGAACACTGAAGCTTTCTTT. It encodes CASVYRGLNTEAFF.

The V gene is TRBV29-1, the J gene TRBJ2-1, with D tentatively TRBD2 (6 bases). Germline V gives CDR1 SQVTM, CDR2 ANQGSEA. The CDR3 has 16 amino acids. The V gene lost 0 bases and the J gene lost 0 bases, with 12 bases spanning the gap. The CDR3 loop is CSVEDPEGISYNEQFF. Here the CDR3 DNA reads TGCAGCGTTGAAGACCCGGAGGGGATCTCCTACAATGAGCAGTTCTTC.

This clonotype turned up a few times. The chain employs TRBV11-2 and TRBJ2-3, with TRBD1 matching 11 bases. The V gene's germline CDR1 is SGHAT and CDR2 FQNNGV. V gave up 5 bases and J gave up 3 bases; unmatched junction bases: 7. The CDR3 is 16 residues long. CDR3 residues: CASSPRTGGGTDTQYF. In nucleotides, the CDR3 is TGTGCCAGCAGCCCTAGGACAGGGGGCGGTACAGATACGCAGTATTTT. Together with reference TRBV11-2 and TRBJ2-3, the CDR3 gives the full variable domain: EAGVAQSPRYKIIEKRQSVAFWCNPISGHATLYWYQQILGQGPKLLIQFQNNGVVDDSQLPKDRFSAERLKGVDSTLKIQPAKLEDSAVYLCASSPRTGGGTDTQYFGPGTRLTVL.

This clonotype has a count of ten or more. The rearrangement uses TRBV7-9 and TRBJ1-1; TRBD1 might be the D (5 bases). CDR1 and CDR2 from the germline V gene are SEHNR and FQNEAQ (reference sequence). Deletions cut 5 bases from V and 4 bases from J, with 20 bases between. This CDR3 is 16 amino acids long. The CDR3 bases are TGTGCCAGCAGCCCCGCACCCCAGGGTTGGGGCACTGAAGCTTTCTTT. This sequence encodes CASSPAPQGWGTEAFF. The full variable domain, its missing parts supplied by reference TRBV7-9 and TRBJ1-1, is DTGVSQNPRHKITKRGQNVTFRCDPISEHNRLYWYRQTLGQGPEFLTYFQNEAQLEKSRLLSDRFSAERPKGSFSTLEIQRTEQGDSAMYLCASSPAPQGWGTEAFFGQGTRLTVV.

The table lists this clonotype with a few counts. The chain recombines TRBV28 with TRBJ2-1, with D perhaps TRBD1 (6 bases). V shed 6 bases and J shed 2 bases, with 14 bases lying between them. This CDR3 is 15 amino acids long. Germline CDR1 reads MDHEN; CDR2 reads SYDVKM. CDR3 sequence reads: CASSSTGTPYNEQFF. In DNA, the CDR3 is TGTGCCAGCAGCTCAACAGGGACACCCTACAATGAGCAGTTCTTC.

As DNA, the CDR3 is TGTGCCAGCAGCTTAGAGTGGGACAGGGGGGCCGGGGCCAACGTCCTGACTTTC. Protein: CASSLEWDRGAGANVLTF. This chain joins TRBV7-2 and TRBJ2-6; 11 bases are a match to TRBD1. The CDR3 covers 18 residues. V was clipped by 1 base and J by 4 bases; unmatched bases: 6. Germline assignment: CDR1 SGHTA and CDR2 FQGNSA.

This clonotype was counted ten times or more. The CDR3 DNA reads as TGCAGTGCTCTCTATGGCAACTACGAGCAGTACTTC. Its translation is CSALYGNYEQYF. This chain connects TRBV20-1 to TRBJ2-7; D gene unclear. The germline V gene has CDR1 DFQATT and CDR2 SNEGSKA (reference sequence). The CDR3 is 12 residues long. Trimming took 5 bases from V and 3 from J, leaving 11 bases between them.